This TCR beta chain was sequenced for a study of shared T cell receptors in the human thymus (dated by TCRdb to the early 2020s). Regarding the study in general: The study examined how self-reactive, shared T-cell receptor alpha chains are generated in the human thymus.

Taken from the germline V gene, the CDR1 and CDR2 loops are SGHDT and YYEEEE. V is clipped by 4 bases and J by 0 bases, and the sequence between their germline boundaries is 11 bases long. The cysteine opens and the phenylalanine closes a CDR3 of 15 amino acids. Only the CDR3 region is kept as DNA, spanning 45 bases read in frame from base 1. Points on this clone: This clone's antigen is unknown. No much larger clonotype is one base removed from it; base qualities were not supplied.

The library came from the immunoSEQ multiplex PCR assay. The table comes from immuneACCESS by way of TCRdb, which keeps in-frame sequences with V and J called. Part of the clones is missing from these tables; in studies checked, under half for an unresolved V gene and the rest for unknown reasons. The sample contains 700,000 or so clones, approximately 85% of them found a single time. In total, the top ten clones hold approximately 0.01% of the sample. This sample was shared with a second study, whose subject was human thymus T cells. From that second study: The donors were immunologically healthy infants in Finland who had open corrective cardiac surgery for congenital heart defects. The thymus tissue came from surgical resects taken out during corrective cardiac surgery. V and J gene segment usage appeared biased in both thymic and peripheral blood repertoires. Highly overlapping thymic TCR repertoires among unrelated individuals were reported in the related research. The study described the TCR alpha and beta repertoires in about 8 infant thymus samples and four matching peripheral blood samples. Donor ages ranged from roughly 6 to 250 days, and the cohort comprised five to seven male and a couple of female infants. After being mechanically released from the tissue, thymocytes were kept at -70 degrees C in pellets of about 8.5-32 million cells. Genomic DNA was extracted from frozen cell pellets with a QIAsymphony instrument. The immunoSEQ multiplex PCR assay was used to amplify the TCRB and TCRAD loci from a standardized quantity of quality-controlled genomic DNA. The amplicons spanned the V(D)J region and were long enough to cover the CDR3 and allow V and J genes to be identified. Amplicon sequencing was performed on an Illumina platform through the commercial immunoSEQ service. Corrections for primer bias and sequencing errors followed previously described methods, while TCRAD and TCRB definitions were based on the IMGT database. Analysis of the repertoires was done with immunoSEQ Analyzer 3.0 and VDJTools and included basic statistics, V/J segment usage, diversity estimates, rarefaction and pairwise overlap. Diversity was estimated with Chao1, ChaoE, Efron-Thisted, Shannon and inverse Simpson indices, and also on datasets down-sampled to the smallest sample. Repertoire overlap was assessed by strict matching of CDR3 nucleotide sequence, V gene and J gene, and clustering was done by Jaccard-based multidimensional scaling. Thymus samples yielded on average approximately 840,000 unique TCRB clonotypes, compared with about 80,000 from blood samples.

Sequenced: thymocytes. The V and J genes are TRBV5-6 and TRBJ1-3; TRBD1 is a weak D gene call, 5 bases matching. This clonotype was sampled from a girl under three years old with a congenital heart defect. Donor details come from another sample of the same person, matched by shared clones. The DNA sequence is TGTGCCAGCAGCCTCGACAGCAACTCTGGAAACACCATATATTTT. This encodes CASSLDSNSGNTIYF.